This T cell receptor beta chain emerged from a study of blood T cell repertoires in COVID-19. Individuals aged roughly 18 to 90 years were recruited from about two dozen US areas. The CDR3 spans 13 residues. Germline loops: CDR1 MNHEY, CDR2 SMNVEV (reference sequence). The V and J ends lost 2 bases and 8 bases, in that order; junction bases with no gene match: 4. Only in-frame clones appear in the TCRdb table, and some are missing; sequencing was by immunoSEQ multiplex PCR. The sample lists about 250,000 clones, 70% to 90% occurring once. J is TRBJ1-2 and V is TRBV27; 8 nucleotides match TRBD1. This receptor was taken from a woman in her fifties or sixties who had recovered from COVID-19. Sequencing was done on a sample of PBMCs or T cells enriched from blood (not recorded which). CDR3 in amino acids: CASSLQGAGGYTF. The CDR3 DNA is TGTGCCAGCAGTTTACAGGGGGCTGGGGGCTACACCTTC.